This paragraph reports one TCR beta chain. Its antigen is as yet unknown. The data were taken from a study of CD8 T cells in Susac syndrome. RNA in amounts of roughly 0.5 to 1 ug was reverse transcribed with random hexamers. MiXCR was run by TCRdb on the immunoSEQ multiplex PCR reads, yielding one entry per CDR3 protein. The repertoire holds more than 120,000 distinct CDR3 sequences, with approximately 95% as singletons. With 6 bases removed from V and 4 bases from J, the gap between germline ends came to 17 bases. The CDR3 sequence is 15 residues long. Findings of the study overall: The relatively small number of individuals in the TCR sequencing and HLA analysis was acknowledged by the study.

This clonotype originated in a human donor in good health. The specimen was CD4+ T cells from PBMCs. This chain connects TRBV12-3 or TRBV12-4 to TRBJ2-3; tentatively, D is TRBD1 or TRBD2 (5 bases each). The CDR3 DNA sequence: TGTGCCAGCAGAAAGTATAAGGGGACGGCAGATACGCAGTATTTT. It encodes CASRKYKGTADTQYF.